These 10 T cell receptor beta chains share one sample of origin, sequenced in a study of cytomegalovirus exposure and HLA in healthy donors (dated by TCRdb to about 2017). The library came from the immunoSEQ multiplex PCR assay. A mixture of 60 forward primers for TCR Vbeta segments and 13 reverse primers for TCR Jbeta segments was used in the multiplex PCR. In TCRdb, the immuneACCESS table is reduced to in-frame sequences with V and J assigned. These tables do not hold every clone; where another copy was compared, an unresolved V gene accounts for under half, and the others remain unexplained. Recorded for this sample are some 100,000 clones; 65% to 80% of them occurred a single time. Of the sample, more than 12% falls within the top ten clones. The sequencing input was PBMCs. These receptors originate from a woman aged 50 to 60 in good health and CMV-seropositive.

This clone was seen a handful of times. The chain carries TRBV19 and TRBJ2-1; 12 bases agree with TRBD2. The CDR3 length is 16 residues. The germline V gene encodes CDR1 LNHDA and CDR2 SQIVND (reference sequence). Losses at the gene ends were 4 bases for V and 8 bases for J; bases not matched to a gene: 9. CDR3 DNA: TGTGCCAGTAGTACCTCTTCTAGCGGGAGGGGATATGAGCAGTTCTTC. Its translation: CASSTSSSGRGYEQFF.

V is TRBV28 and J is TRBJ1-5; TRBD1 agrees at 9 bases. Trimming at V came to 5 bases and at J to 9 bases, leaving 26 bases not matched to a gene. The CDR3 is 20 residues long. CDR1 and CDR2 from the germline V gene are MDHEN and SYDVKM. Written as DNA, the CDR3 is TGTGCCAGCAGTCTTCTAAACCCTCCGGGACAGGGAACGAACGCCGGGCCCCAGCATTTT. Protein sequence: CASSLLNPPGQGTNAGPQHF.

This clone was seen once. V usage is TRBV10-2 and J usage is TRBJ2-3, with D unclear. V was shortened by 6 bases and J by 6 bases, with 16 bases between the two germline ends. Germline V CDR1 and CDR2: WSHSY, SAAADI. There are 14 residues in the CDR3. The CDR3 DNA reads as TGCGCCAGCAGGTCTACGGCCCCCGGGGATACGCAGTATTTT. It yields the protein CASRSTAPGDTQYF.

In its sample, this clone was seen a few times. The chain links TRBV6-6 to TRBJ1-1; no definite D call. CDR3 length: 14 residues. CDR1 and CDR2 from the germline V gene are MNHNY and SVGAGI (reference sequence). With 0 bases removed from V and 0 bases from J, the gap between germline ends came to 5 bases. CDR3 amino acids: CASSYSWLNTEAFF. As DNA, the CDR3 is TGTGCCAGCAGTTACTCGTGGCTGAACACTGAAGCTTTCTTT.

V gene TRBV7-6 combines with J gene TRBJ2-2, with 7 bases matching TRBD1. V gave up 7 bases and J gave up 4 bases; unmatched junction bases: 12. Germline V CDR1 and CDR2: SGHVS, FNYEAQ. CDR3 length: 16 amino acids. CDR3 sequence: CASNPVGAGGTGELFF. CDR3 coding DNA: TGTGCCAGCAACCCGGTAGGGGCAGGGGGCACCGGGGAGCTGTTTTTT.

This clone was picked up a small number of times. Sequence at one end of the junction differs from germline and may be a read error. J is TRBJ2-5 and V is TRBV10-3, with 12 bases aligning to TRBD2. The germline V gene encodes CDR1 ENHRY and CDR2 SYGVKD. The CDR3 consists of 16 residues. The CDR3 region is CAIRERLAGEGETQYF. CDR3 coding DNA: TGTGCCATCCGTGAAAGACTAGCGGGAGAGGGGGAGACCCAGTACTTC.

The chain couples TRBV9 to TRBJ2-1, with D possibly TRBD2 on 5 matching bases. Trimming pared 0 bases from V and 7 bases from J, leaving 14 bases between. The CDR3 loop spans 15 amino acids. Germline-derived CDR1 and CDR2 are SGDLS and YYNGEE. CDR3 nucleotide sequence: TGTGCCAGCAGCGTAGCTACGGGGAGCTGGAATGAGCAGTTCTTC. Residues: CASSVATGSWNEQFF.

V usage is TRBV5-1 and J usage is TRBJ2-7; D not resolved. Trimming removed 4 bases at V and 3 bases at J, with 11 bases between. The germline V gene encodes CDR1 SGHRS and CDR2 YFSETQ. This CDR3 is 13 amino acids long. CDR3 sequence reads: CASSPSVNYEQYF. CDR3 coding DNA: TGCGCCAGCAGCCCAAGCGTCAACTACGAGCAGTACTTC.

CDR3 DNA: TGTGCCAGCAGTTTACAGGTTCTCATCACAGATACGCAGTATTTT. Translated, it gives CASSLQVLITDTQYF. The rearrangement links TRBV28 to TRBJ2-3; D unclear. Germline assignment: CDR1 MDHEN and CDR2 SYDVKM. Trimming removed 2 bases at V and 2 bases at J, with 11 bases between. This CDR3 region has 15 residues.

Comments on this clone: The same CDR3 arises from other DNA sequences in this sample as well. V usage is TRBV19 and J usage is TRBJ2-7, with D perhaps TRBD2 (7 bases). Germline V CDR1 and CDR2: LNHDA, SQIVND (reference sequence). CDR3 length: 18 residues. Trimming removed 6 bases at V and 4 bases at J, with 28 bases between. As DNA, the CDR3 is TGTGCCAGTAGGGCCCACAGGGCAGAAGGACTAGGGGGTTACGAGCAGTACTTC. Amino acids: CASRAHRAEGLGGYEQYF.